The 28 T cell receptor beta chains below were found in one sample sequenced in a study of blood T cell repertoires in COVID-19. Only in-frame clones appear in the TCRdb table, and some are missing; sequencing was by immunoSEQ multiplex PCR. The table lists hundreds of thousands of clones, about 80% of them singletons. The sequencing input was peripheral blood. These receptors all come from an elderly woman with acute or convalescent COVID-19.

This chain uses TRBV28 with TRBJ2-5; a weak D match, TRBD1 (6 bases). Trimming shortened V by 5 bases and J by 2 bases, and 12 bases separated the two germline ends. From germline, CDR1 is MDHEN and CDR2 SYDVKM. The CDR3 totals 14 residues. In DNA form, the CDR3 reads TGTGCCAGCAGTCAAGTACAGGGACAAGAGACCCAGTACTTC. Protein sequence: CASSQVQGQETQYF.

The rearrangement uses TRBV5-1 and TRBJ2-6; no definite D call. Deletions cut 0 bases from V and 0 bases from J, with 7 bases between. Looked up from germline, CDR1 is SGHRS and CDR2 is YFSETQ. CDR3 length: 16 residues. The CDR3 DNA follows: TGCGCCAGCAGCTTGGGACAATTCTCTGGGGCCAACGTCCTGACTTTC. Its translation is CASSLGQFSGANVLTF. Supplemented by reference TRBV5-1 and TRBJ2-6, the full variable domain reads KAGVTQTPRYLIKTRGQQVTLSCSPISGHRSVSWYQQTPGQGLQFLFEYFSETQRNKGNFPGRFSGRQFSNSRSEMNVSTLELGDSALYLCASSLGQFSGANVLTFGAGSRLTVL.

V and J are TRBV14 and TRBJ1-2; weak D call: TRBD1 (6 bases). Germline loops: CDR1 SGHDN, CDR2 FVKESK. The CDR3 loop spans 12 amino acids. V dropped 3 bases and J dropped 8 bases, with 10 bases sitting between them. The CDR3 sequence: CASSHNRVGYTF. The DNA for the CDR3 is TGTGCCAGCAGCCACAACAGGGTAGGCTACACCTTC. Filled out from reference TRBV14 and TRBJ1-2, the complete variable domain reads EAGVTQFPSHSVIEKGQTVTLRCDPISGHDNLYWYRRVMGKEIKFLLHFVKESKQDESGMPNNRFLAERTGGTYSTLKVQPAELEDSGVYFCASSHNRVGYTFGSGTRLTVV.

The chain employs TRBV19 and TRBJ1-4; the D gene is possibly TRBD1 (5 bases). The V gene's germline CDR1 is LNHDA and CDR2 SQIVND (reference sequence). V lost 4 bases and J lost 8, with 14 bases in between. The CDR3 sequence is 14 residues long. CDR3 protein: CASSRPGWPEKLFF. CDR3 in DNA: TGTGCCAGTAGTAGGCCAGGGTGGCCGGAAAAACTGTTTTTT.

This clone showed up just a few times. The genes are TRBV2 and TRBJ2-7, with D possibly matching TRBD1 (6 bases). This CDR3 comprises 15 residues. With 7 bases removed from V and 0 bases from J, the gap between germline ends came to 16 bases. From germline, CDR1 is SNHLY and CDR2 FYNNEI. CDR3 DNA sequence: TGTGCCAGCACCACATTCGGACAGAGCTCCTACGAGCAGTACTTC. The encoded protein is CASTTFGQSSYEQYF.

This chain uses TRBV28 with TRBJ2-5, with D possibly TRBD2 on 7 matching bases. The CDR3 covers 15 residues. From germline, CDR1 is MDHEN and CDR2 SYDVKM. Trimming stripped 7 bases from V and 1 base from J, with 16 bases between. The CDR3 region has the DNA TGTGCCAGCATCCTGGGGGGGGCCCCCCAAGAGACCCAGTACTTC. Translating gives CASILGGAPQETQYF.

This chain joins TRBV6-1 and TRBJ1-2, with D maybe TRBD1 (6 bases). Trimming removed 0 bases from V and 5 bases from J, with 7 bases in between. From germline, CDR1 is MNHNS and CDR2 SASEGT. The CDR3 sequence is 13 residues long. The CDR3 region is CASSEATGYGYTF. In DNA, the CDR3 is TGTGCCAGCAGTGAAGCAACAGGGTATGGCTACACCTTC.

This clone was found once. The genes are TRBV5-1 and TRBJ2-1, with a weak D call TRBD2 (6 bases). CDR3 length equals 14 residues. The germline V gene has CDR1 SGHRS and CDR2 YFSETQ. Trimming cost V 1 base and J 9 bases, with 14 bases left between them. The CDR3 sequence is CASSLRGQGGEQFF. As DNA, the CDR3 is TGCGCCAGCAGCTTGCGGGGCCAGGGAGGTGAGCAGTTCTTC. Supplemented by reference TRBV5-1 and TRBJ2-1, the full variable domain reads KAGVTQTPRYLIKTRGQQVTLSCSPISGHRSVSWYQQTPGQGLQFLFEYFSETQRNKGNFPGRFSGRQFSNSRSEMNVSTLELGDSALYLCASSLRGQGGEQFFGPGTRLTVL.

Note on this clone: The same CDR3 arises from other DNA sequences in this sample as well. The gene calls are TRBV5-1 and TRBJ1-2, with D tentatively TRBD1 (6 bases). CDR3 length: 14 amino acids. Trimming removed 4 bases at V and 5 bases at J, with 15 bases between. From germline, CDR1 is SGHRS and CDR2 YFSETQ. The CDR3 loop is CASSPQGGGYGYTF. DNA for the CDR3: TGCGCCAGCAGCCCACAGGGAGGGGGGTATGGCTACACCTTC. Based on the CDR3 plus reference TRBV5-1 and TRBJ1-2, the full variable domain is KAGVTQTPRYLIKTRGQQVTLSCSPISGHRSVSWYQQTPGQGLQFLFEYFSETQRNKGNFPGRFSGRQFSNSRSEMNVSTLELGDSALYLCASSPQGGGYGYTFGSGTRLTVV.

This chain links TRBV29-1 with TRBJ2-1; perhaps TRBD1 as D (6 bases). This CDR3 comprises 13 residues. The V end lost 7 bases, the J end lost 0 bases, and 10 bases lay between the germline ends. Looked up from germline, CDR1 is SQVTM and CDR2 is ANQGSEA. In DNA, the CDR3 is TGCAGCGCTCGGACAGACTCCTACAATGAGCAGTTCTTC. Amino acids: CSARTDSYNEQFF.

The rearrangement joins TRBV7-3 to TRBJ1-4; 8 positions agree with TRBD1. Germline loops: CDR1 SGHTA, CDR2 FQGTGA. V was clipped by 1 base and J by 0 bases; unmatched bases: 13. CDR3 length: 20 residues. CDR3 sequence: CASSLITRQGTTATNEKLFF. Written as DNA, the CDR3 is TGTGCCAGCAGCTTAATAACGCGACAGGGGACGACCGCAACTAATGAAAAACTGTTTTTT.

J is TRBJ1-6 and V is TRBV3-1 (or the pseudogene TRBV3-2), with D tentatively TRBD1 (6 bases). This CDR3 has 13 amino acids. Germline lookup yields CDR1 LGHDT and CDR2 YNNKEL (reference sequence). Between the trimmed V and J ends, which lost 3 bases and 7 bases, there was a span of 7 bases. CDR3 sequence (DNA): TGTGCCAGCAGCCATGGACAGAATTCACCCCTCCACTTT. Its translation is CASSHGQNSPLHF.

The DNA of the CDR3 is TGCGCCAGCAGCCTCAACGAGGGGGCGACTGGAAACACCATATATTTT. This encodes CASSLNEGATGNTIYF. This chain connects TRBV4-1 to TRBJ1-3; 7 bases align to TRBD1. The CDR3 sequence is 16 residues long. V dropped 4 bases and J dropped 2; count of bases not matched to a gene: 8. Per germline, CDR1 MGHRA and CDR2 YSYEKL.

This chain joins TRBV7-2 and TRBJ2-3; a weak D match, TRBD1 (6 bases). V lost 8 bases and J lost 2, with 11 bases in between. The germline gives CDR1 SGHTA, CDR2 FQGNSA. The CDR3 length is 13 residues. The CDR3 loop reads CASRDINTDTQYF. In DNA form, the CDR3 reads TGTGCCAGCCGGGACATTAACACAGATACGCAGTATTTT.

The chain couples TRBV7-9 to TRBJ2-1; TRBD1 agrees at 8 bases. This CDR3 is 15 amino acids long. Looked up from germline, CDR1 is SEHNR and CDR2 is FQNEAQ (reference sequence). Trimming at V came to 6 bases and at J to 5 bases, leaving 9 bases not matched to a gene. Here the CDR3 reads CASSRTGGRDNEQFF. In nucleotides, the CDR3 is TGTGCCAGCAGTCGAACAGGGGGGCGTGACAATGAGCAGTTCTTC.

In this sample, this clone turned up once. The sample carries other DNA sequences with the same CDR3. The chain couples TRBV6-1 to TRBJ2-3; D not certain. The CDR3 sequence is 12 residues long. Per the germline V gene, CDR1 is MNHNS and CDR2 is SASEGT. The V and J ends lost 3 bases and 6 bases respectively, with 7 bases between them. The CDR3 region has the DNA TGTGCCAGCAGTGAGAGTTTGGATACGCAGTATTTT. It codes for CASSESLDTQYF.

Note on this clone: The sample contains more than one DNA sequence encoding this CDR3. The J gene is TRBJ1-4, the V gene TRBV5-1; no clear D. Germline V gene data show CDR1 as SGHRS and CDR2 as YFSETQ. V dropped 1 base and J dropped 2 bases, with 6 bases sitting between them. CDR3 size: 14 residues. CDR3 in amino acids: CASSLTTTNEKLFF. In DNA form, the CDR3 reads TGCGCCAGCAGCTTGACGACTACTAATGAAAAACTGTTTTTT.

The V call is TRBV14, the J call TRBJ2-7; D is perhaps TRBD2 (7 bases). CDR3 length: 16 residues. Germline assignment: CDR1 SGHDN and CDR2 FVKESK. The V end lost 0 bases, the J end lost 5 bases, and 17 bases lay between the germline ends. The CDR3: CASSQDHAGAYHEQYF. The CDR3 DNA sequence: TGTGCCAGCAGCCAAGATCATGCGGGGGCCTACCACGAGCAGTACTTC. Filled out from reference TRBV14 and TRBJ2-7, the complete variable domain reads EAGVTQFPSHSVIEKGQTVTLRCDPISGHDNLYWYRRVMGKEIKFLLHFVKESKQDESGMPNNRFLAERTGGTYSTLKVQPAELEDSGVYFCASSQDHAGAYHEQYFGPGTRLTVT.

Here the CDR3 DNA reads TGTGCCAGCAGCCCTGGGGGGACGGTCGGTGGCTACACCTTC. Protein product: CASSPGGTVGGYTF. The chain is built from TRBV5-8 and TRBJ1-2, with D possibly being TRBD1 (5 bases). V was pared by 4 bases and J by 7 bases, with 17 bases between. CDR1 and CDR2 (germline): SGHTS, YDEGEE. The CDR3 is 14 residues long.

The gene calls are TRBV2 and TRBJ2-7; maybe TRBD1 (5 bases). This CDR3 has 13 amino acids. Trimming took off 7 bases at V and 0 bases at J, with 10 bases between the two ends. Germline V gene data show CDR1 as SNHLY and CDR2 as FYNNEI. DNA of the CDR3: TGTGCCAGCAATGCAGGGTCCTCCTACGAGCAGTACTTC. Translation: CASNAGSSYEQYF.

The chain has TRBV18 and TRBJ1-5; TRBD1 might be the D (6 bases). The length of the CDR3 is 14 residues. V lost 5 bases, J lost 5 bases, and 13 bases lay in between. The V gene's germline CDR1 is KGHSH and CDR2 LQKENI. CDR3 coding DNA: TGTGCCAGCTCAACAGGGCTGGAAGATCAGCCCCAGCATTTT. Protein sequence: CASSTGLEDQPQHF.

The rearrangement links TRBV6-1 to TRBJ2-7, with 8 bases aligning to TRBD1. The CDR3 is 17 amino acids. The germline V gene encodes CDR1 MNHNS and CDR2 SASEGT. V dropped 0 bases and J dropped 4; count of bases not matched to a gene: 11. CDR3 in amino acids: CASSEALTGTGHYEQYF. The CDR3 DNA is TGTGCCAGCAGTGAAGCGCTAACGGGGACAGGACATTACGAGCAGTACTTC.

The chain carries TRBV12-5 and TRBJ2-1; unclear D gene. The germline V and J ends were trimmed by 7 bases and 4 bases, with 11 bases remaining between them. This CDR3 spans 13 amino acids. Germline V lookup: CDR1 LGHNT, CDR2 FRNRAP. CDR3 amino acids: CASVPGSYNEQFF. The CDR3, as DNA: TGTGCTAGTGTTCCGGGTTCTTACAATGAGCAGTTCTTC.

The chain employs TRBV5-1 and TRBJ1-2, with 7 bases lining up with TRBD1. Germline V gene data show CDR1 as SGHRS and CDR2 as YFSETQ. Trimming took 0 bases from V and 8 from J; bases not matched to a gene: 4. The CDR3 is 13 residues long. As DNA, the CDR3 is TGCGCCAGCAGCTTGGTTCAGGGGGTAGGCTACACCTTC. It yields the protein CASSLVQGVGYTF.

The V and J genes are TRBV15 and TRBJ1-4, with D perhaps matching TRBD1 (6 bases). The CDR3 consists of 15 residues. Germline V gene lookup returns CDR1 LNHNV and CDR2 YYDKDF (reference sequence). V was cut by 0 bases and J by 8 bases, with 13 bases left in between. This chain's CDR3 is CATSRELQGQEKLFF. The CDR3 region has the DNA TGTGCCACCAGCAGAGAGTTACAGGGTCAAGAAAAACTGTTTTTT.

The chain employs TRBV9 and TRBJ1-6; D gene ambiguous. Germline values: CDR1 SGDLS, CDR2 YYNGEE. The CDR3 runs 10 residues. V lost 0 bases and J 16 bases, leaving 5 bases between the germline ends. In DNA form, the CDR3 reads TGTGCCAGCAGCGTAGCCCCTCTCCACTTT. Protein: CASSVAPLHF. Complete variable domain (other parts from reference TRBV9 and TRBJ1-6): DSGVTQTPKHLITATGQRVTLRCSPRSGDLSVYWYQQSLDQGLQFLIQYYNGEERAKGNILERFSAQQFPDLHSELNLSSLELGDSALYFCASSVAPLHFGNGTRLTVT.

V usage is TRBV5-1 and J usage is TRBJ2-3; TRBD1 aligns across 7 bases. The CDR3 is 15 residues long. V lost 4 bases, J lost 0 bases, and 5 bases stayed unmatched. Germline V lookup: CDR1 SGHRS, CDR2 YFSETQ. CDR3 in amino acids: CASSPTGVSTDTQYF. The CDR3 region has the DNA TGCGCCAGCAGCCCCACAGGGGTTAGCACAGATACGCAGTATTTT.

This clone has more than one count but fewer than ten. The CDR3 protein is CASSYPGQGVYEQYF. CDR3 DNA: TGTGCCAGCAGTTACCCGGGACAGGGGGTCTACGAGCAGTACTTC. This chain joins TRBV6-5 and TRBJ2-7; 11 bases are shared with TRBD1. Germline loops: CDR1 MNHEY, CDR2 SVGAGI. V shed 2 bases and J 3 bases; nucleotides not matched to a gene: 3. This CDR3 has 15 residues.